Sequencing of this T cell receptor beta chain was carried out in a study of cytomegalovirus exposure and HLA in healthy donors. Points on this clone: Antigen: not known.

Study-level findings and limits: TCR beta V- and J-gene trimming was later associated with a missense DCLRE1C variant. Overall, roughly 150 TCR beta chains were annotated as cytomegalovirus-associated. A later analysis showed HLA-associated TCR beta chains outstripping equally common others in clonal expansion. According to a later analysis, donors in an Asian-associated ancestry cluster reportedly had fewer N-insertions than the roughly 640-donor mean.

This CDR3 has 10 residues. 60 Vbeta and 13 Jbeta primers were used in PCR. This table comes from immunoSEQ multiplex PCR, and its TCRdb copy is limited to in-frame clones, with some not included. The sample lists 180,000 or so clones; about 79% were seen once. The genes are TRBV1 and TRBJ2-3; the table's D call, TRBD2, was not checked against the DNA. TRBV1 is a documented pseudogene. The source is a man aged 50 to 60 in good health and CMV-seropositive. The specimen sequenced was PBMCs. The CDR3: CTSPRDTQYF. The DNA for the CDR3 is TGCACCAGCCCTCGAGATACGCAGTATTTT.